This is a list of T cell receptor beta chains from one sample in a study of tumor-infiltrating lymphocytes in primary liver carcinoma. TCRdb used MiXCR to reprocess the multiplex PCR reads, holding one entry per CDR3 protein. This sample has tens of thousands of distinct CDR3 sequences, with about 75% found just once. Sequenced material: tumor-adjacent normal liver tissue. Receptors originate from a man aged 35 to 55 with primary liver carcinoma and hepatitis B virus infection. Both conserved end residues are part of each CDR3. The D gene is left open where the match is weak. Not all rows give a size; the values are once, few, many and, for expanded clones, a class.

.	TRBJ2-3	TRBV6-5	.	CDSSLTVDNLDAQYF	TGTGACAGCAGTCTTACAGTGGACAACCTGGATGCGCAGTATTTT
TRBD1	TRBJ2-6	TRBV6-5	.	CASRVDRGVDSGANVLTF	TGTGCCAGCCGGGTAGACAGGGGAGTCGACTCTGGGGCCAACGTCCTGACTTTC
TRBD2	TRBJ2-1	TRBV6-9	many	CASILGGRKISSEQFF	TGTGCCAGCATCCTTGGCGGGAGGAAAATCTCTAGTGAGCAGTTCTTC
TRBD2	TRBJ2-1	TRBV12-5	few	CASGPNGTRMFF	TGTGCTAGTGGTCCGAACGGGACTAGGATGTTCTTC
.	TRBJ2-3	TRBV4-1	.	CSSIQGWVGADAQYF	TGCTCCAGCATCCAAGGGTGGGTCGGCGCAGATGCGCAGTATTTT
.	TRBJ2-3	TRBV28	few	CASFKTVLTDTQYF	TGTGCCAGCTTTAAGACAGTGCTGACAGATACGCAGTATTTT
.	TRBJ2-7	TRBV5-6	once	CTSSLGGRAYEQYF	TGTACCAGCAGCTTGGGCGGACGCGCCTACGAGCAGTACTTC
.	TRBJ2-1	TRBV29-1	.	CNSGGRRYNEQFF	TGCAACTCAGGAGGAAGAAGATACAATGAGCAGTTCTTC
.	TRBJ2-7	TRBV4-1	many	CASSQVPGDDEQYF	TGCGCCAGCAGCCAAGTCCCAGGGGACGACGAGCAGTACTTC
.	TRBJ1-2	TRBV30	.	CAWSVGWEGTNSYTF	TGTGCCTGGAGTGTCGGGTGGGAGGGTACCAACAGCTACACCTTC
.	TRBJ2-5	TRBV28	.	CATYHDRSRSQYF	TGTGCCACCTACCACGACCGGAGTCGGTCCCAGTACTTC
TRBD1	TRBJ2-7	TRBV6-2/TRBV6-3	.	CASSPQGVADEQHF	TGTGCAAGCTCGCCTCAGGGGGTTGCGGACGAGCAGCACTTC
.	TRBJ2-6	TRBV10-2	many	CASSEGSGSGANVLTF	TGCGCCAGCAGTGAGGGTAGTGGGTCTGGGGCCAACGTCCTGACTTTC
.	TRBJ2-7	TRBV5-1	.	CASSPGQAGNYEHYF	TGCGCCAGCAGCCCGGGACAAGCGGGCAATTACGAGCACTACTTC
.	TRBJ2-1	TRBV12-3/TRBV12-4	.	CASSLVDWEQFF	TGTGCCAGCAGTTTGGTCGACTGGGAGCAGTTCTTT
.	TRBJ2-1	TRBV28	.	CAIEGLLFRNEQFF	TGTGCCATCGAGGGACTGCTATTCCGCAATGAGCAGTTCTTC
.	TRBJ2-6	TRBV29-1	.	CSVVFGTNVLTF	TGCAGCGTTGTTTTTGGGACCAACGTCCTGACTTTC
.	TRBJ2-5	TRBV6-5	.	CARSYPGAETQCF	TGTGCCAGAAGTTACCCGGGGGCGGAGACCCAGTGCTTC
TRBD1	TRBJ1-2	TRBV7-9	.	CASSSRPQGGRNYGYTF	TGTGCCAGCAGCTCCAGACCCCAGGGGGGGCGCAACTATGGCTACACCTTC
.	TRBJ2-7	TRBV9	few	CASSVAGDTPYEQYF	TGTGCCAGCAGCGTAGCTGGGGACACACCCTACGAGCAGTACTTC
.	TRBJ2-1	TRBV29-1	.	CNVVSLVNEQFF	TGCAACGTTGTCAGTCTAGTCAATGAGCAGTTCTTC
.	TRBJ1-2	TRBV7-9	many	CASSARDYYGYTF	TGTGCCAGCAGCGCAAGGGACTACTATGGCTACACCTTC
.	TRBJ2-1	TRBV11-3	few	CASSLGVSNNGQFF	TGTGCCAGCAGCTTAGGCGTTTCAAACAATGGGCAGTTCTTC
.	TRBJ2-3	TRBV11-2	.	CVSSLEMGGNLPQYF	TGTGTCAGCAGCTTAGAGATGGGGGGCAATCTGCCCCAGTATTTT
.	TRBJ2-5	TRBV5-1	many	CASSLGTKETQYF	TGCGCCAGCAGCTTGGGGACAAAAGAGACCCAGTACTTC
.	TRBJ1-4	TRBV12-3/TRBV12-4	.	CASSLLGDEKLFF	TGTGCCAGCAGTCTCCTTGGTGATGAAAAACTGTTTTTT
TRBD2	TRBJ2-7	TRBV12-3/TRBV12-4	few	CASSFPGTSGRGEQYF	TGTGCCAGCAGTTTTCCCGGGACTAGCGGGAGAGGCGAGCAGTACTTC
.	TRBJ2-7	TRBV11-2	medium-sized	CASSLVGSAYEQYF	TGTGCCAGCAGCTTAGTTGGTTCCGCCTACGAGCAGTACTTC
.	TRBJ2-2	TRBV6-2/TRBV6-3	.	CASSRLRELFF	TGTGCTAGCAGCAGACTGAGGGAGCTGTTTTTT
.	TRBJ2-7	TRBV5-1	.	CANSLSSGHLYEQYF	TGCGCCAATAGCTTGTCATCGGGACACCTCTACGAGCAGTACTTC
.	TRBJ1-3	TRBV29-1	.	CSVLKGTTGNTIYF	TGCAGCGTATTGAAAGGGACGACCGGAAACACCATATATTTT
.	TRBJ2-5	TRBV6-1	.	CASGDRWRETQHF	TGTGCCAGCGGCGACAGGTGGCGTGAGACCCAGCACTTC
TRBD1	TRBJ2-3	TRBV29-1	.	CSVSGTGASDTRYF	TGCAGCGTTTCCGGGACAGGGGCATCAGATACGCGGTATTTT